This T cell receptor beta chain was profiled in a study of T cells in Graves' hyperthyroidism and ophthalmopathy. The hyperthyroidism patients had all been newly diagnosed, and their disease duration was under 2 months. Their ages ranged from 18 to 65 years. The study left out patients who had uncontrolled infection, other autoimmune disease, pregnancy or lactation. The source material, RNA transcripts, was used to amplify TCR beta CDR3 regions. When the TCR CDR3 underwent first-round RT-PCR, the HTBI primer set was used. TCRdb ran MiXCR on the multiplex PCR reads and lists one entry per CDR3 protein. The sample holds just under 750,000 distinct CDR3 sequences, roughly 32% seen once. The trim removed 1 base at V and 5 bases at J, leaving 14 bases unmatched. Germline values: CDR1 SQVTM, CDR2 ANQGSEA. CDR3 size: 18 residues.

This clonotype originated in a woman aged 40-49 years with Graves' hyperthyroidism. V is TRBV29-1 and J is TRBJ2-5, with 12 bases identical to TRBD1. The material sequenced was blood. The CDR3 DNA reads TGCAGCGTTGAAGGCGACAGCTCCGGGACAGGGGGCCTGGAGACCCAGTACTTC. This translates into CSVEGDSSGTGGLETQYF.